What follows is one TCR beta chain and its context. Its target is unknown. The sample is drawn from a study of T cell responses to AZD1222 COVID-19 vaccine. Study details: Doses given second, at about 4 or about 12 weeks, were pooled. Study-wide points: Sampling that yielded the repertoires occurred only after the peak T cell response. Of the AZD1222 recipients, only six were seropositive at baseline.

The CDR3 totals 15 residues. V was clipped by 1 base and J by 3 bases, with 13 bases between them. The germline V gene encodes CDR1 SGHVS and CDR2 FNYEAQ. Clones were read by immunoSEQ multiplex PCR, and TCRdb kept only the in-frame ones, dropping some. This table holds about 160,000 clones, 88% found once. The chain joins TRBV7-6 to TRBJ2-7, with a possible D match to TRBD2 (6 bases). This receptor was taken from an adult in good health. This specimen consisted of peripheral blood, obtained on day 0 of AZD1222 vaccination. This CDR3 reads CASSLGSGRYYEQYF. The CDR3 bases are TGTGCCAGCAGCTTAGGGTCTGGGAGGTACTACGAGCAGTACTTC. The full variable domain, with the rest looked up from reference TRBV7-6 and TRBJ2-7, is GAGVSQSPRYKVTKRGQDVALRCDPISGHVSLYWYRQALGQGPEFLTYFNYEAQQDKSGLPNDRFSAERPEGSISTLTIQRTEQRDSAMYRCASSLGSGRYYEQYFGPGTRLTVT.